Listed below are T cell receptor beta chains from one sample, sequenced in a study of regulatory T cells in long-lasting Graves disease. A single record per CDR3 protein comes from TCRdb applying MiXCR to the multiplex PCR reads. The sample consists of more than 300,000 distinct CDR3 sequences, 15% to 20% of them appearing once. Sample: peripheral blood mononuclear cells (PBMCs), taken when the disease was refractory, from a patient treated with antithyroid drugs. The receptors were sampled from a female donor with Graves disease. CDR3s leave out the opening cysteine and the closing phenylalanine or tryptophan. D genes are given only for firm matches. The size of a clone is reported for some rows only, either as once, few or many, or as a class for expanded clones.

v_call	d_call	clone_size	j_call	cdr3_aa
TRBV12-5	NA	many	TRBJ1-4	ASGLVLSKGLNEKLF
TRBV19	NA	NA	TRBJ1-2	ASSTTVYGYT
TRBV13	NA	NA	TRBJ1-1	ASQPASEGNTEAF
TRBV12-3/TRBV12-4	TRBD2	few	TRBJ2-7	ASKLTGASGSL
TRBV7-9	NA	NA	TRBJ1-1	ASSLPGGPEAF
TRBV28	TRBD1	many	TRBJ1-5	ASTTARDRADSNQPQH
TRBV6-1	TRBD2	many	TRBJ2-5	ASSLGFLGGETQY
TRBV24-1	TRBD2	NA	TRBJ2-3	ATSASGGGDTQY
TRBV6-1	TRBD1	few	TRBJ1-1	ASSRSAGTGISEAF
TRBV7-2	TRBD2	NA	TRBJ2-2	ASSDNFGRGQNTGELF
TRBV28	NA	many	TRBJ2-5	ASSPRWLAVPQY
TRBV6-5	NA	few	TRBJ2-2	ASSYKGTPNTGGLF
TRBV20-1	TRBD2	NA	TRBJ2-2	SALRGGSTGELF
TRBV7-9	TRBD2	few	TRBJ2-7	ASSLVSGGEQY
TRBV28	TRBD1	once	TRBJ1-5	ASGPPPGQGVGQPQH
TRBV2	TRBD1	many	TRBJ1-4	ASSRTGRREKLF
TRBV12-3/TRBV12-4	NA	many	TRBJ2-5	ASSSAGRKETQY
TRBV10-3	TRBD1	many	TRBJ2-7	AISSGTGTYEQY
TRBV2	NA	many	TRBJ1-4	ASSPWEPNEKLF
TRBV7-9	NA	few	TRBJ1-5	ASSLGASRGGGENQPQH
TRBV6-5	NA	many	TRBJ2-2	ASSYGSNNGGELF
TRBV3-1	TRBD1	few	TRBJ1-2	ASSQGQGIYGYT
TRBV19	NA	many	TRBJ1-1	ASSKGRERLTEAF
TRBV6-1	NA	many	TRBJ1-5	ASSEAIGSGQPQH
TRBV28	TRBD2	NA	TRBJ2-4	ASSRYGRAAKNIQY
TRBV6-1	NA	NA	TRBJ2-7	ASRDGGGQY
TRBV5-1	TRBD2	many	TRBJ2-7	ASSLAVAGEQY
TRBV18	NA	NA	TRBJ2-7	ASSHSRHPPYEQY
TRBV28	NA	many	TRBJ2-4	ASRQGLAKNIQY
TRBV9	TRBD1	NA	TRBJ1-4	ASSVRTGGREKLF
TRBV28	NA	NA	TRBJ2-2	ASSSADRRAGELF
TRBV2	NA	many	TRBJ2-2	ASSVLRVYTGELF
TRBV29-1	TRBD1	NA	TRBJ2-5	SVGRTGLYQETQY